Each of the 30 T cell receptor beta chains below was sequenced from the same sample in a study of Ad26.COV2.S vaccination and SARS-CoV-2 variants. Treatment in this sample: roughly 19 received Ad26.COV2.S at low or high dose, single or two shots; about 5 received placebo; per-sample allocation not given. Sampling occurred on day 63 after the first vaccine or placebo injection. Data came from immunoSEQ multiplex PCR; TCRdb stores just in-frame clones and leaves some out. The table lists 350,000 to 450,000 clones, 83% of them singletons. The material was peripheral blood, obtained in a trial of Ad26.COV2.S vaccine versus placebo. The receptors originated from a person aged 18-65 years who received the Ad26.COV2.S COVID-19 vaccine or a placebo.

The chain links TRBV21-1 to TRBJ2-1; the table assigns TRBD2, which was not confirmed against the DNA. TRBV21-1 is termed a pseudogene. CDR3 length equals 15 residues. CDR3 DNA: TGTGCCAGATCCAGGCGGGAGGGGAATTACAATGAGCAGTTCTTC. It specifies CARSRREGNYNEQFF.

The chain uses TRBV5-5 and TRBJ2-4; D is tentatively TRBD1 or TRBD2 (6 bases each). CDR3 length: 19 residues. Trimming pared 4 bases from V and 0 bases from J, leaving 23 bases between. CDR1 is SGHKS and CDR2 is YYEKEE in the germline V gene (reference sequence). CDR3 sequence: CASSRLGQQGGLAKNIQYF. CDR3 bases: TGTGCCAGCAGCCGCCTTGGACAACAGGGAGGACTAGCCAAAAACATTCAGTACTTC.

This rearrangement joins TRBV27 to TRBJ2-1; TRBD2 agrees at 10 bases. CDR3 length: 19 amino acids. The germline gives CDR1 MNHEY, CDR2 SMNVEV (reference sequence). With 1 base clipped from V and 0 bases from J, the junction kept 9 bases outside the gene matches. CDR3 residues: CASSLFGLAAPSSYNEQFF. For the CDR3, the DNA is TGTGCCAGCAGTTTATTCGGACTAGCGGCCCCTAGCTCCTACAATGAGCAGTTCTTC.

V gene TRBV30 combines with J gene TRBJ2-7; 7 bases fit TRBD1. The CDR3 is 13 amino acids. Looked up from germline, CDR1 is GTSNPN and CDR2 is SVGIG (reference sequence). With V trimmed by 0 bases and J by 6 bases, 5 bases remained unmatched. The CDR3 DNA reads TGTGCCTGGAGTGTACAGGGGATAGCCGAGCAGTACTTC. Its translation: CAWSVQGIAEQYF.

The V gene is TRBV7-3, the J gene TRBJ2-1, with TRBD1 matching over 11 bases. CDR1 is SGHTA and CDR2 is FQGTGA in the germline V gene. The junction had 9 bases not matched to a gene; V was cut back by 5 bases and J by 6 bases. The CDR3 has 16 residues. This CDR3 is CASSPFSGTGGNEQFF. The CDR3 nucleotides are TGTGCCAGCAGCCCCTTTTCCGGGACAGGGGGCAATGAGCAGTTCTTC.

CDR3 region: CASSIVFLGGGNEQFF. The DNA of the CDR3 is TGTGCCAGTAGTATAGTATTTCTAGGGGGGGGCAATGAGCAGTTCTTC. The V and J genes are TRBV19 and TRBJ2-1, with a possible D match to TRBD2 (7 bases). Trimming shortened V by 1 base and J by 6 bases, and 16 bases separated the two germline ends. The length of the CDR3 is 16 residues. The germline CDR1 and CDR2 sequences are LNHDA and SQIVND (reference sequence).

The chain uses TRBV3-1 (or the pseudogene TRBV3-2) and TRBJ1-1; D is undetermined. The V gene lost 4 bases and the J gene lost 3 bases, with 9 bases spanning the gap. This CDR3 is 13 amino acids long. Germline V lookup: CDR1 LGHDT, CDR2 YNNKEL (reference sequence). The CDR3 spells CASSPRRDTEAFF. The DNA of the CDR3 is TGTGCCAGCAGCCCCCGGAGAGACACTGAAGCTTTCTTT.

The V and J genes are TRBV7-9 and TRBJ1-1, with D perhaps TRBD1 (5 bases). The length of the CDR3 is 16 residues. V gave up 4 bases and J gave up 6 bases, with 21 bases separating them. The germline V gene encodes CDR1 SEHNR and CDR2 FQNEAQ (reference sequence). The CDR3 loop is CASSSLGGLGVAEAFF. The CDR3, as DNA: TGTGCCAGCAGCTCACTTGGGGGGTTAGGTGTCGCTGAAGCTTTCTTT.

V gene TRBV30 combines with J gene TRBJ1-4; maybe TRBD1 (5 bases). The CDR3 contains 15 residues. The germline V and J ends were trimmed by 1 base and 8 bases, with 17 bases remaining between them. The germline V gene has CDR1 GTSNPN and CDR2 SVGIG (reference sequence). The CDR3 bases are TGTGCCTGGAGTGGGAAGGCCAGAGGGGAAGAAAAACTGTTTTTT. Protein: CAWSGKARGEEKLFF.

Comment on this clone: At one of its ends the junction is not consistent with the germline gene, which may arise from a read error. This chain joins TRBV5-1 and TRBJ2-3; the match to TRBD2 covers 10 bases. This CDR3 spans 16 amino acids. CDR1 SGHRS and CDR2 YFSETQ come from the germline V gene. CDR3 nucleotides: TGCGCCCGCAGCTGGGGGAGCGGGGGGGCCAAAGATACGCAGTATTTT. Translation: CARSWGSGGAKDTQYF. The whole variable domain, filled in from reference TRBV5-1 and TRBJ2-3, reads KAGVTQTPRYLIKTRGQQVTLSCSPISGHRSVSWYQQTPGQGLQFLFEYFSETQRNKGNFPGRFSGRQFSNSRSEMNVSTLELGDSALYLCARSWGSGGAKDTQYFGPGTRLTVL.

The gene calls are TRBV6-5 and TRBJ1-2, with D maybe TRBD1 (5 bases). The V gene's germline CDR1 is MNHEY and CDR2 SVGAGI. The CDR3 length is 13 residues. V lost 6 bases and J 1 base, leaving 9 bases between the germline ends. CDR3 nucleotides: TGTGCCAGCAGACTGCAGGGTAACTATGGCTACACCTTC. This codes for CASRLQGNYGYTF.

The V call is TRBV25-1, the J call TRBJ2-1; the match to TRBD2 covers 13 bases. Germline CDR1 reads MGHDK; CDR2 reads SYGVNS. The CDR3 runs 15 residues. Unmatched junction bases numbered 7, after V lost 6 bases and J lost 8 bases. The CDR3 DNA reads TGTGCCAGCAGCGCGACTAGCGGGGGGCTCGATGAGCAGTTCTTC. This gives the protein CASSATSGGLDEQFF.

The gene calls are TRBV6-5 and TRBJ2-3; TRBD2 might be the D (5 bases). CDR3 length equals 11 residues. Germline CDR1 MNHEY, CDR2 SVGAGI. V shed 8 bases and J shed 10 bases, with 13 bases lying between them. For the CDR3, the DNA is TGTGCCAGCTTTGCTAGCTGGGCGCAGTATTTT. This translates into CASFASWAQYF.

This clone was seen a few times. This rearrangement joins TRBV7-9 to TRBJ2-7, with D possibly being TRBD2 (6 bases). The CDR3 length is 14 residues. The V and J ends lost 3 bases and 2 bases respectively, with 11 bases between them. Germline CDR1 reads SEHNR; CDR2 reads FQNEAQ (reference sequence). In DNA form, the CDR3 reads TGTGCCAGCAGCTTGGGACTCCTACCCTACGAGCAGTACTTC. Translating gives CASSLGLLPYEQYF. The complete variable domain, with remaining parts taken from reference TRBV7-9 and TRBJ2-7, reads DTGVSQNPRHKITKRGQNVTFRCDPISEHNRLYWYRQTLGQGPEFLTYFQNEAQLEKSRLLSDRFSAERPKGSFSTLEIQRTEQGDSAMYLCASSLGLLPYEQYFGPGTRLTVT.

The genes are TRBV7-2 and TRBJ1-1; D remains ambiguous. The V and J ends lost 6 bases and 2 bases respectively, with 4 bases between them. From germline, CDR1 is SGHTA and CDR2 FQGNSA. The CDR3 is 11 residues long. CDR3: CASRRNTEAFF. In DNA, the CDR3 is TGTGCCAGCAGAAGAAACACTGAAGCTTTCTTT.

The rearrangement uses TRBV15 and TRBJ1-2; possible D gene TRBD1, 5 bases. Trimming shortened V by 0 bases and J by 1 base, and 9 bases separated the two germline ends. The CDR3 sequence is 15 residues long. The V gene's germline CDR1 is LNHNV and CDR2 YYDKDF (reference sequence). CDR3 protein: CATSREGDVNYGYTF. Here the CDR3 DNA reads TGTGCCACCAGCAGAGAGGGGGATGTTAACTATGGCTACACCTTC.

The chain couples TRBV3-1 (or the pseudogene TRBV3-2) to TRBJ2-3, with 13 bases lining up with TRBD2. CDR1 is LGHDT and CDR2 is YNNKEL in the germline V gene (reference sequence). The CDR3 has 19 amino acids. J was trimmed by 0 bases and V by 2 bases; bases with no gene match: 8. For the CDR3, the DNA is TGTGCCAGCAGCCAACCTCCCGGGACTAGCGGGGCCAGCACAGATACGCAGTATTTT. The encoded protein is CASSQPPGTSGASTDTQYF.

The rearrangement links TRBV11-3 to TRBJ2-5, with a possible D match to TRBD2 (5 bases). The CDR3 contains 14 residues. The V gene lost 6 bases and the J gene lost 3 bases, with 14 bases spanning the gap. Germline V gene lookup returns CDR1 SGHNT and CDR2 YENEEA. Written as DNA, the CDR3 is TGTGCCAGCAGGGGCGCGGGCCTTGAAGAGACCCAGTACTTC. Encoded protein: CASRGAGLEETQYF.

This chain uses TRBV6-8 with TRBJ1-5; no clear D. Trimming left V 6 bases short and J 2 bases short, with 14 bases between. The germline V gene encodes CDR1 MNHGY and CDR2 SAAAGT. The CDR3 extends over 15 amino acids. The CDR3 bases are TGTGCCAGCAGCCCCCCGAAGGGCGGCAATCAGCCCCAGCATTTT. This translates into CASSPPKGGNQPQHF.

V and J are TRBV6-1 and TRBJ2-7; 7 nucleotides agree with TRBD2. The CDR3 loop spans 16 amino acids. CDR1 and CDR2 (germline): MNHNS, SASEGT. Trimming took 4 bases from V and 0 from J; bases not matched to a gene: 9. In DNA, the CDR3 is TGTGCCAGCAGTGCTACCCGACCGGGGGGCTCCTACGAGCAGTACTTC. Its protein product is CASSATRPGGSYEQYF.

The rearrangement links TRBV7-9 to TRBJ1-5; no clear D. The V end was cut by 3 bases, the J end by 5 bases, with 8 bases between. From germline, CDR1 is SEHNR and CDR2 FQNEAQ (reference sequence). The CDR3 consists of 13 residues. This CDR3 is CASSLLGDQPQHF. CDR3 nucleotide sequence: TGTGCCAGCAGCTTGCTGGGAGATCAGCCCCAGCATTTT.

The rearrangement uses TRBV6-1 and TRBJ2-3; D might be TRBD2 (8 bases). Trimming left V 4 bases short and J 6 bases short, with 26 bases between. Per the germline V gene, CDR1 is MNHNS and CDR2 is SASEGT. The CDR3 is made up of 18 amino acids. DNA for the CDR3: TGTGCCAGCAGTGCACAGGGGTTTGGGACGGGGGGGGAGGATACGCAGTATTTT. Translation gives CASSAQGFGTGGEDTQYF.

The rearrangement uses TRBV9 and TRBJ1-1, with D hard to call. CDR1 is SGDLS, CDR2 YYNGEE, per germline. Trimming pared 0 bases from V and 3 bases from J, leaving 9 bases between. This CDR3 has 14 amino acids. For the CDR3, the DNA is TGTGCCAGCAGCGTAGGTGGCATGGACACTGAAGCTTTCTTT. Translation gives CASSVGGMDTEAFF.

The chain carries TRBV2 and TRBJ2-1, with 9 bases lining up with TRBD1. CDR1 and CDR2 (germline): SNHLY, FYNNEI. The trim removed 3 bases at V and 5 bases at J, leaving 14 bases unmatched. This CDR3 region has 18 residues. This chain's CDR3 is CASSDPRKDRGPHNEQFF. CDR3 DNA sequence: TGTGCCAGCAGTGATCCCCGAAAGGACAGGGGTCCTCACAATGAGCAGTTCTTC.

The genes are TRBV4-1 and TRBJ2-7, with TRBD1 identical over 7 bases. J gave up 5 bases and V 0 bases, and 16 bases lay outside the gene matches. CDR1 is MGHRA, CDR2 YSYEKL, per germline. This CDR3 contains 18 residues. CDR3: CASSQDPGMVTGIHEQYF. The CDR3 bases are TGCGCCAGCAGCCAAGACCCGGGTATGGTGACAGGGATACACGAGCAGTACTTC.

This clone ranks as medium-sized. The CDR3 loop reads CASSPRVASGHTF. The CDR3 region has the DNA TGTGCCAGCTCACCACGTGTTGCCAGCGGGCACACCTTC. The V gene is TRBV18, the J gene TRBJ1-2; D gene uncertain. CDR1 is KGHSH, CDR2 LQKENI, per germline. The CDR3 runs to 13 residues. Trimming left V 1 base short and J 12 bases short, with 15 bases between.

This rearrangement joins TRBV7-2 to TRBJ2-7; D possibly matches TRBD1 or TRBD2 (6 bases each). The germline V gene encodes CDR1 SGHTA and CDR2 FQGNSA. The CDR3 spans 16 residues. V was shortened by 8 bases and J by 1 base, with 21 bases between the two germline ends. This CDR3 is CASSLGSGAVSYEQYF. As DNA, the CDR3 is TGTGCCAGCTCCCTGGGATCGGGGGCCGTTTCCTACGAGCAGTACTTC.

The J gene is TRBJ2-2, the V gene TRBV19, with TRBD2 matching 7 bases. CDR3 length equals 13 residues. Germline V gives CDR1 LNHDA, CDR2 SQIVND (reference sequence). V dropped 6 bases and J dropped 4; count of bases not matched to a gene: 2. DNA of the CDR3: TGTGCCAGTAGCCTAGCGGTCACCGGGGAGCTGTTTTTT. Translated: CASSLAVTGELFF.

CDR3 DNA sequence: TGTGCCAGCAGAACAGGGAGGAACACCGGGGAGCTGTTTTTT. Amino acids: CASRTGRNTGELFF. The gene calls are TRBV2 and TRBJ2-2; D possibly corresponds to TRBD1 (6 bases). V shed 6 bases and J shed 1 base, with 9 bases lying between them. The CDR3 runs to 14 residues. From germline, CDR1 is SNHLY and CDR2 FYNNEI.

The chain carries TRBV7-9 and TRBJ2-1; the match to TRBD2 covers 7 bases. The CDR3 sequence is 18 residues long. Per the germline V gene, CDR1 is SEHNR and CDR2 is FQNEAQ (reference sequence). The V gene end was trimmed by 3 bases and the J gene end by 5 bases; junction bases not matched to a gene: 16. The CDR3 bases are TGTGCCAGCAGCTTCTCCGCCTCCATGGCGGGAGTTAACAATGAGCAGTTCTTC. Protein: CASSFSASMAGVNNEQFF.